These 20 T cell receptor beta chains were all obtained from the same sample, sequenced in a study of regulatory T cells in long-lasting Graves disease. This sample's time point: newly diagnosed GD, antithyroid drugs for less than 3 months. Scientists built the TCR library using RNA that was extracted from PBMCs. Combining iRepertoire HTBI primers with Arm-PCR of CDR3 regions, the authors built TCR beta libraries. TCRdb reprocessed the multiplex PCR reads with MiXCR, giving one entry per CDR3 protein. This sample has 440,000 or so distinct CDR3 sequences, with under 15% found just once. Separately, the same data were catalogued under a study of T cells in Graves' hyperthyroidism and ophthalmopathy.

The sequencing here drew on peripheral blood mononuclear cells (PBMCs), taken at new diagnosis, from a patient treated with antithyroid drugs. The receptors were gathered from a woman aged 25 to 39 with Graves disease.

This clonotype was counted at least ten times. The CDR3 loop is CATSVGREDTQYF. CDR3 DNA sequence: TGTGCCACCAGTGTAGGTCGGGAAGATACGCAGTATTTT. The chain joins TRBV24-1 to TRBJ2-3; perhaps TRBD2 as D (5 bases). CDR3 length: 13 residues. V was pared by 5 bases and J by 5 bases, with 10 bases between. From germline, CDR1 is KGHDR and CDR2 SFDVKD.

This clonotype appeared many times. The chain recombines TRBV19 with TRBJ1-1, with 8 positions matching TRBD1. J lost 0 bases, V lost 5 bases, and 11 bases had no gene match. The CDR3 covers 17 residues. Germline CDR1 and CDR2: LNHDA and SQIVND (reference sequence). The chain's CDR3 is CASSWGRGRSVNTEAFF. The CDR3 bases are TGTGCCAGTAGTTGGGGCAGGGGGCGAAGTGTGAACACTGAAGCTTTCTTT.

The sample holds many counts of this clonotype. The chain has TRBV30 and TRBJ2-5; D is possibly TRBD1 or TRBD2 (6 bases each). Trimming took off 3 bases at V and 7 bases at J, with 9 bases between the two ends. Germline CDR1 GTSNPN, CDR2 SVGIG (reference sequence). The CDR3 has 11 residues. This CDR3 reads CAWRQGLTQYF. CDR3 coding DNA: TGTGCCTGGAGACAGGGACTGACCCAGTACTTC.

CDR3 loop: CASRSTGPYTF. The CDR3 coding sequence is TGTGCCAGCAGATCTACAGGTCCCTACACCTTC. The rearrangement joins TRBV2 to TRBJ1-2, with a possible D match to TRBD1 (5 bases). V was cut by 6 bases and J by 10 bases, with 12 bases left in between. CDR3 length: 11 residues. Germline values: CDR1 SNHLY, CDR2 FYNNEI. The full variable domain, rest sourced from reference TRBV2 and TRBJ1-2, is EPEVTQTPSHQVTQMGQEVILRCVPISNHLYFYWYRQILGQKVEFLVSFYNNEISEKSEIFDDQFSVERPDGSNFTLKIRSTKLEDSAMYFCASRSTGPYTFGSGTRLTVV.

The chain is built from TRBV30 and TRBJ1-2; no reliable D call. V was pared by 2 bases and J by 12 bases, with 25 bases between. The CDR3 is 15 amino acids. Germline assignment: CDR1 GTSNPN and CDR2 SVGIG (reference sequence). The CDR3 reads CAWSTPPALSQRHTF. The CDR3 nucleotides read TGTGCCTGGAGTACCCCCCCGGCACTCTCCCAAAGACACACCTTC.

The chain employs TRBV5-1 and TRBJ2-2; TRBD1 matches 9 bases. Trimming cost V 4 bases and J 1 base; bases outside gene matches: 5. Germline CDR1 is SGHRS and CDR2 is YFSETQ. This CDR3 has 16 amino acids. The CDR3 loop reads CASSLRTGVNTGELFF. CDR3 nucleotide sequence: TGCGCCAGCAGCCTCCGGACAGGGGTGAACACCGGGGAGCTGTTTTTT. Variable domain in full (rest from reference TRBV5-1 and TRBJ2-2): KAGVTQTPRYLIKTRGQQVTLSCSPISGHRSVSWYQQTPGQGLQFLFEYFSETQRNKGNFPGRFSGRQFSNSRSEMNVSTLELGDSALYLCASSLRTGVNTGELFFGEGSRLTVL.

There are a few counts of this clonotype. The chain employs TRBV29-1 and TRBJ2-5; D might be TRBD2 (5 bases). CDR3 length: 14 residues. Germline V gene data show CDR1 as SQVTM and CDR2 as ANQGSEA. Trimming took 5 bases from V and 5 from J, leaving 18 bases between them. DNA for the CDR3: TGCAGCGTTCCCCGGGATCCGGTGGGGGAGACCCAGTACTTC. This codes for CSVPRDPVGETQYF.

This clonotype was recorded many times. The chain combines TRBV30 with TRBJ1-2; D unresolved. The CDR3 contains 11 residues. CDR1 and CDR2 from the germline V gene are GTSNPN and SVGIG (reference sequence). V was shortened by 1 base and J by 3 bases, with 3 bases between the two germline ends. CDR3 sequence: CAWSDDYGYTF. In nucleotides, the CDR3 is TGTGCCTGGAGTGACGACTATGGCTACACCTTC.

This clonotype has ten or more counts. This rearrangement joins TRBV6-2 or TRBV6-3 to TRBJ2-1; 13 positions agree with TRBD2. The CDR3 covers 16 residues. V shed 0 bases and J 9 bases; nucleotides not matched to a gene: 5. The germline gives CDR1 MNHEY, CDR2 SVGEGT. CDR3 residues: CASSYSGLAGAVEQFF. The CDR3 DNA reads as TGTGCCAGCAGTTACTCCGGACTAGCGGGAGCGGTTGAGCAGTTCTTC.

The chain combines TRBV19 with TRBJ2-1, with D perhaps TRBD2 (7 bases). The germline V and J ends were trimmed by 1 base and 8 bases, with 21 bases remaining between them. The CDR3 runs 17 residues. CDR1 is LNHDA and CDR2 is SQIVND in the germline V gene (reference sequence). The chain's CDR3 is CASSIVGIGGPGYEQFF. CDR3 bases: TGTGCCAGTAGTATAGTGGGGATCGGGGGGCCGGGGTATGAGCAGTTCTTC.

The sample holds many counts of this clonotype. The chain carries TRBV2 and TRBJ2-7, with D perhaps matching TRBD1 or TRBD2 (5 bases each). This CDR3 is built from 13 residues. Germline V gene lookup returns CDR1 SNHLY and CDR2 FYNNEI. V dropped 7 bases and J dropped 0 bases, with 10 bases sitting between them. The CDR3 sequence is CASMEDNSYEQYF. CDR3 DNA: TGTGCCAGCATGGAGGACAACTCCTACGAGCAGTACTTC.

There are a few counts of this clonotype. The chain has TRBV3-1 and TRBJ2-2; a possible D gene is TRBD1 (6 bases). CDR1 is LGHDT and CDR2 is YNNKEL in the germline V gene (reference sequence). The CDR3 has 16 amino acids. V was shortened by 1 base and J by 4 bases, with 13 bases between the two germline ends. CDR3 residues: CASSQVQGLSTGELFF. In DNA, the CDR3 is TGTGCCAGCAGCCAAGTTCAGGGGTTGAGCACCGGGGAGCTGTTTTTT.

About this clonotype itself: This clone may be a read error of a much larger clone one base away. The gene calls are TRBV14 and TRBJ2-3; 10 bases are a match to TRBD2. Trimming removed 0 bases from V and 0 bases from J; junction bases left unmatched: 0. CDR1 is SGHDN, CDR2 FVKESK, per germline. The CDR3 length is 16 residues. This chain's CDR3 is CASSQDSGRSTDTQYF. The CDR3 region has the DNA TGTGCCAGCAGCCAAGATAGCGGGAGGAGCACAGATACGCAGTATTTT.

This clonotype occurred many times. J is TRBJ2-2 and V is TRBV28; 9 bases match TRBD2. The germline CDR1 and CDR2 sequences are MDHEN and SYDVKM. CDR3 length: 18 amino acids. Trimming cost V 4 bases and J 2 bases; bases outside gene matches: 11. The CDR3 here is CASSSRRSGLANTGELFF. DNA of the CDR3: TGTGCCAGCAGTTCCCGTCGCTCGGGACTAGCAAACACCGGGGAGCTGTTTTTT.

This clonotype has ten or more counts. The rearrangement uses TRBV6-1 and TRBJ2-7, with D possibly matching TRBD2 (6 bases). Germline V gives CDR1 MNHNS, CDR2 SASEGT. This CDR3 is built from 12 residues. The V gene lost 7 bases and the J gene lost 6 bases, with 13 bases spanning the gap. CDR3 nucleotide sequence: TGTGCCAGCACAACTAGCATGGTCGAGCAGTACTTC. It translates to CASTTSMVEQYF.

This clonotype appeared many times. V gene TRBV20-1 combines with J gene TRBJ2-5, with D possibly being TRBD1 (6 bases). The CDR3 is 14 amino acids. CDR1 is DFQATT and CDR2 is SNEGSKA in the germline V gene (reference sequence). The V end lost 6 bases, the J end lost 1 base, and 15 bases lay between the germline ends. Written as DNA, the CDR3 is TGCAGTGCCGCTGGAATGGGGGCCCAAGAGACCCAGTACTTC. Protein: CSAAGMGAQETQYF.

This chain connects TRBV4-2 to TRBJ1-5; D may be TRBD1 (6 bases). V lost 0 bases and J 9 bases, leaving 12 bases between the germline ends. The CDR3 contains 14 residues. Germline-derived CDR1 and CDR2 are LGHNA and YNFKEQ. Here the CDR3 reads CASSQDSVTGPQHF. The CDR3 coding sequence is TGTGCCAGCAGCCAAGATTCGGTGACAGGGCCCCAGCATTTT.

On this clonotype: One end of the junction varies from germline; a read error may be responsible. The rearrangement links TRBV6-2 or TRBV6-3 to TRBJ2-5; D might be TRBD1 (5 bases). Germline assignment: CDR1 MNHEY and CDR2 SVGEGT. This CDR3 is built from 15 residues. CDR3 DNA sequence: TGTGCCAGCATCAACTCCAGGACAAGCCAAGAGACCCAGCACTTC. Encoded protein: CASINSRTSQETQHF.

This clonotype was detected many times. The V call is TRBV3-1, the J call TRBJ2-7; D possibly corresponds to TRBD1 (5 bases). V lost 0 bases, J lost 4 bases, and 7 bases lay in between. The CDR3 is 13 amino acids. Per the germline V gene, CDR1 is LGHDT and CDR2 is YNNKEL (reference sequence). The DNA for the CDR3 is TGTGCCAGCAGCCAAGATAGGGGTTACGAGCAGTACTTC. It encodes CASSQDRGYEQYF.

Note on this clonotype: A much larger clone lies a single base off, so this may be a read error. The genes are TRBV6-1 and TRBJ2-1; perhaps TRBD2 as D (5 bases). V was clipped by 7 bases and J by 3 bases, with 13 bases between them. The CDR3 runs to 14 residues. In germline, CDR1 is MNHNS, CDR2 SASEGT. Here the CDR3 DNA reads TGTGCCAGCAATTCCGGGATTAGCTACAATGAGCAGTTCTTC. It translates to CASNSGISYNEQFF.